This T cell receptor beta chain was identified during a study of cytomegalovirus exposure and HLA in healthy donors. Study-wide results and limits: From TCR beta sequences, most subjects' HLA-A and HLA-B alleles were reportedly predicted accurately. Reports credit the classifier with highly specific, highly sensitive diagnosis of cytomegalovirus status. Later genetic work tied a missense DCLRE1C variant to beta-chain V and J trimming. Most TCR beta V segments were productive about 87% or about 30% of the time in an earlier analysis.

In the case of this clone: Its antigen is unknown.

There are 18 residues in the CDR3. Trimming took 3 bases from V and 2 from J; bases not matched to a gene: 7. CDR1 is MNHNS and CDR2 is SASEGT in the germline V gene. Primers: 60 Vbeta forward and 13 Jbeta reverse. The assay was immunoSEQ multiplex PCR, and TCRdb's table has in-frame clones only and misses some. The repertoire holds 150,000 to 200,000 clones, with 78% as singletons. The sequence derives from a woman in her thirties or forties in good health and CMV-seronegative. Specimen: PBMCs. This rearrangement joins TRBV6-1 to TRBJ1-4; 12 bases map to TRBD1. The chain's CDR3 is CASSDPGTGGLTNEKLFF. The DNA for the CDR3 is TGTGCCAGCAGTGACCCCGGGACAGGGGGCCTGACTAATGAAAAACTGTTTTTT.